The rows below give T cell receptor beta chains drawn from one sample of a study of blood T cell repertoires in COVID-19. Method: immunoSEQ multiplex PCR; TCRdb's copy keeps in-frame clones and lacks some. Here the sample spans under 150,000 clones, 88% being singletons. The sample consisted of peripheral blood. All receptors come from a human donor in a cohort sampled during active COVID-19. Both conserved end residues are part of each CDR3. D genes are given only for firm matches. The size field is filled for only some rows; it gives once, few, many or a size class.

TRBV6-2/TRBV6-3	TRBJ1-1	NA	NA	CASSLTPRVSAAFF	TGTGCCAGCAGTTTAACACCACGGGTTTCGGCAGCTTTCTTT
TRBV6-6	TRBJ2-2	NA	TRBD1	CASRRQGANTGELFF	TGTGCCAGCAGGAGACAGGGAGCGAACACCGGGGAGCTGTTTTTT
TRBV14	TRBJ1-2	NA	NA	CASSQDRTMATTF	TGTGCCAGCAGCCAAGACAGGACTATGGCTACCACCTTC
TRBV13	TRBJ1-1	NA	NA	CASSFDRDTEAFF	TGTGCCAGCAGCTTCGACCGGGACACTGAAGCTTTCTTT
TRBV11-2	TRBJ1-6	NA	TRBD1	CASSLAGGRVNSPLHF	TGTGCCAGCAGCTTAGCAGGGGGACGGGTTAATTCACCCCTCCACTTT
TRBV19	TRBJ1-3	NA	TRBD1	CASIEDRGPGNTIYF	TGTGCCAGTATCGAAGACAGGGGGCCTGGAAACACCATATATTTT
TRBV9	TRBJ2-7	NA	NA	CASSPMSSSYEQYF	TGTGCCAGCAGCCCTATGTCTAGCTCCTACGAGCAGTACTTC
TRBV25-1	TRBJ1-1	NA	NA	CASSEWEGSGTEAFF	TGTGCCAGCAGTGAATGGGAGGGGTCAGGCACTGAAGCTTTCTTT
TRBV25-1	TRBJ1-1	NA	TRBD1	CASSVQRTGPTEAFF	TGTGCCAGCAGTGTCCAACGGACAGGACCCACTGAAGCTTTCTTT
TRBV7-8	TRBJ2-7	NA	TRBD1	CASSLAGQGLYEQYF	TGTGCCAGCAGCTTAGCGGGACAGGGTTTGTACGAGCAGTACTTC
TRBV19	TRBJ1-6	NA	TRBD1	CASSVTGGGSPLHF	TGTGCCAGTAGCGTGACAGGGGGTGGGTCACCCCTCCACTTT
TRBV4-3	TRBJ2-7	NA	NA	CASSQGRRPSYEQYF	TGCGCCAGCAGCCAAGGTAGGAGGCCCTCCTACGAGCAGTACTTC
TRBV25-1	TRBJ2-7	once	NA	CASSEDYGAPSSYEQYF	TGTGCCAGCAGTGAGGATTACGGAGCGCCGAGCTCCTACGAGCAGTACTTC
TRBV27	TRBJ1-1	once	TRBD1	CASSFRTGEAFF	TGTGCCAGCAGTTTCCGGACAGGTGAAGCTTTCTTT
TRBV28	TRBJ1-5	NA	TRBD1	CASSLDRSQHF	TGTGCCAGCAGTTTGGACAGGTCCCAGCATTTT
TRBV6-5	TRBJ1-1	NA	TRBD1	CASRRDRGHTEAFF	TGTGCCAGCAGAAGGGACAGGGGGCACACTGAAGCTTTCTTT
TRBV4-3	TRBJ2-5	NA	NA	CASSLGQTQETQYF	TGCGCCAGCAGCCTGGGGCAGACCCAAGAGACCCAGTACTTC
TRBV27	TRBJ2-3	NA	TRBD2	CATGLAGRDTQYF	TGTGCCACGGGACTAGCGGGGAGAGATACGCAGTATTTT
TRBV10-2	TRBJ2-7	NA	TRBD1	CASRGLPGQGLYEQYF	TGCGCCAGCAGGGGCCTACCGGGACAGGGGTTGTACGAGCAGTACTTC
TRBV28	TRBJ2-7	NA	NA	CASSPMTGFYEQYF	TGTGCCAGCAGTCCTATGACAGGTTTCTACGAGCAGTACTTC
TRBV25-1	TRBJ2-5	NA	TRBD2	CATASGRANETQYF	TGTGCCACCGCTAGCGGGAGGGCCAACGAGACCCAGTACTTC
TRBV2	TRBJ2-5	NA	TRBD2	CASSERLAGVGETQYF	TGTGCCAGCAGTGAAAGGCTAGCGGGAGTCGGGGAGACCCAGTACTTC
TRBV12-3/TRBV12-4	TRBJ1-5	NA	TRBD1	CASSTTGRQPQHF	TGTGCCAGCAGTACGACAGGGAGGCAGCCCCAGCATTTT
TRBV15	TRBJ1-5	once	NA	CATSRGELGGFEQPQHF	TGTGCCACCAGCAGAGGCGAGCTGGGGGGGTTTGAACAGCCCCAGCATTTT
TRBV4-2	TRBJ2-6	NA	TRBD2	CASSPPGLAGGRDRTGANVLTF	TGTGCCAGCAGCCCCCCCGGACTAGCGGGAGGTCGTGATCGCACTGGGGCCAACGTCCTGACTTTC
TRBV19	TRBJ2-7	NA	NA	CASNSERPPYEQYF	TGTGCCAGTAATTCTGAGCGTCCCCCCTACGAGCAGTACTTC
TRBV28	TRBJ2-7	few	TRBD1	CASSPAGTGAYEQYF	TGTGCCAGCAGTCCCGCCGGGACAGGGGCCTACGAGCAGTACTTC
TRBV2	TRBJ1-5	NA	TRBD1	CASRGGQGYNQPQHF	TGTGCCAGCAGAGGGGGACAGGGGTACAATCAGCCCCAGCATTTT
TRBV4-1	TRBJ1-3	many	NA	CASSQDATIYSGNTIYF	TGCGCCAGCAGCCAAGACGCTACGATTTACTCTGGAAACACCATATATTTT
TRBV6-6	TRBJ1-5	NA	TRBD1	CASSGGTGRNQPQHF	TGTGCCAGCAGTGGCGGGACAGGGAGGAATCAGCCCCAGCATTTT
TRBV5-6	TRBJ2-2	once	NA	CASSDTLTGELFF	TGTGCCAGCAGCGACACACTCACCGGGGAGCTGTTTTTT
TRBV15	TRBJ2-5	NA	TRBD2	CATSRPLAGLRTSGGLQETQYF	TGTGCCACCAGCAGACCGCTCGCCGGCTTGAGGACTAGCGGGGGCCTTCAAGAGACCCAGTACTTC
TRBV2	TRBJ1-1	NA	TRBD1	CASSDRGLITEAFF	TGTGCCAGCAGTGACAGGGGGCTGATCACTGAAGCTTTCTTT
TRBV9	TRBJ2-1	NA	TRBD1	CASSAGQGLDIYNEQFF	TGTGCCAGCAGCGCGGGACAGGGACTCGACATCTACAATGAGCAGTTCTTC
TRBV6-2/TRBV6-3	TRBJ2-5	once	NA	CASSYSDSLGETQYF	TGTGCCAGCAGTTACTCCGACAGCCTCGGGGAGACCCAGTACTTC
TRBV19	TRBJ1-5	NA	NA	CASSIPFGGGQPQHF	TGTGCCAGTAGTATCCCATTCGGGGGAGGTCAGCCCCAGCATTTT
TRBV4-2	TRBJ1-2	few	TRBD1	CASSQAQGAVGYTF	TGTGCCAGCAGCCAAGCCCAGGGGGCGGTTGGCTACACCTTC
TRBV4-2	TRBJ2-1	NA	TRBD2	CASSQDAGGEPNEQFF	TGTGCCAGCAGCCAAGATGCGGGGGGCGAACCTAATGAGCAGTTCTTC
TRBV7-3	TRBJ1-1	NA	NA	CASSLTGGTEAFF	TGTGCCAGCAGCTTAACAGGGGGCACTGAAGCTTTCTTT
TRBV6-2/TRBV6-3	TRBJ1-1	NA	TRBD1	CASSYSTGKGNTEAFF	TGTGCCAGCAGTTACTCGACAGGGAAGGGGAACACTGAAGCTTTCTTT
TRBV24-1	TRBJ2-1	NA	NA	CATSDSGGVGNEQFF	TGTGCCACCAGTGACTCCGGAGGGGTTGGCAATGAGCAGTTCTTC
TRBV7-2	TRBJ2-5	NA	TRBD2	CASSLDRLAGLQETQYF	TGTGCCAGCAGCTTAGATCGGCTAGCGGGACTTCAAGAGACCCAGTACTTC
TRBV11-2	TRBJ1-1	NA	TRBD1	CASSLGYRGSEAFF	TGTGCCAGCAGCTTGGGATACAGGGGCTCTGAAGCTTTCTTT